One and the same sample provided the 31 T cell receptor beta chains below, sequenced in a study of cytomegalovirus exposure and HLA in healthy donors. PCR involved 60 Vbeta and 13 Jbeta primers. Some clones are missing from TCRdb's copy, which holds only in-frame ones; the method was immunoSEQ multiplex PCR. The sample comprises approximately 190,000 clones, nearly 80% of which are singletons, and 5% to 6% rests with the top ten. The sample was PBMCs. The receptors here all came from a woman aged 25-40 years in good health and CMV-seropositive.

This clone was observed a handful of times. This chain connects TRBV7-9 to TRBJ2-5, with D tentatively TRBD1 (6 bases). The V and J ends lost 6 bases and 2 bases respectively, with 13 bases between them. Germline CDR1 reads SEHNR; CDR2 reads FQNEAQ (reference sequence). The CDR3 extends over 14 amino acids. The CDR3 DNA reads TGTGCCAGCAGAACAGGGAACGTTCAAGAGACCCAGTACTTC. This translates into CASRTGNVQETQYF.

This rearrangement joins TRBV4-1 to TRBJ2-3; 7 bases match TRBD1. Germline CDR1 is MGHRA and CDR2 is YSYEKL. V dropped 2 bases and J dropped 5; count of bases not matched to a gene: 10. CDR3 length: 16 residues. The CDR3 sequence: CASSQTIQGYVDTQYF. The CDR3 coding sequence is TGCGCCAGCAGCCAAACAATACAGGGGTACGTAGATACGCAGTATTTT.

This clone was detected a few times. CDR3 amino acids: CATSRELLNTEAFF. Here the CDR3 DNA reads TGTGCCACCAGCAGAGAACTTCTGAACACTGAAGCTTTCTTT. The gene calls are TRBV15 and TRBJ1-1, with no clear D. CDR3 length: 14 amino acids. The germline V gene has CDR1 LNHNV and CDR2 YYDKDF (reference sequence). V was cut by 0 bases and J by 0 bases, with 5 bases left in between. The full variable domain, rest sourced from reference TRBV15 and TRBJ1-1, is DAMVIQNPRYQVTQFGKPVTLSCSQTLNHNVMYWYQQKSSQAPKLLFHYYDKDFNNEADTPDNFQSRRPNTSFCFLDIRSPGLGDTAMYLCATSRELLNTEAFFGQGTRLTVV.

This rearrangement joins TRBV5-1 to TRBJ1-1, with D possibly matching TRBD1 (5 bases). Germline V lookup: CDR1 SGHRS, CDR2 YFSETQ. Between the trimmed V and J ends, which lost 1 base and 0 bases, there was a span of 16 bases. The length of the CDR3 is 17 residues. Here the CDR3 DNA reads TGCGCCAGCAGCTTGAGCAGGGCCGGGGGGATGAACACTGAAGCTTTCTTT. As protein: CASSLSRAGGMNTEAFF.

The V call is TRBV11-2, the J call TRBJ2-7; D is ambiguous. The CDR3 loop spans 12 amino acids. V was pared by 1 base and J by 3 bases, with 4 bases between. The germline CDR1 and CDR2 sequences are SGHAT and FQNNGV. The CDR3 DNA sequence: TGTGCCAGCAGCTTAGGACACTACGAGCAGTACTTC. This codes for CASSLGHYEQYF.

The V call is TRBV7-9, the J call TRBJ2-1; tentative D call: TRBD1 (6 bases). V dropped 5 bases and J dropped 9 bases, with 11 bases sitting between them. Germline V gene lookup returns CDR1 SEHNR and CDR2 FQNEAQ (reference sequence). This CDR3 has 12 residues. This CDR3 is CASSHRVIEQFF. Written as DNA, the CDR3 is TGTGCCAGCAGCCACAGGGTAATTGAGCAGTTCTTC.

V usage is TRBV27 and J usage is TRBJ1-2; 7 nucleotides align to TRBD1. This CDR3 is 13 amino acids long. Germline V gene sequence: CDR1 MNHEY, CDR2 SMNVEV (reference sequence). Losses at the gene ends were 2 bases for V and 8 bases for J; bases not matched to a gene: 5. The CDR3, as DNA: TGTGCCAGCAGTTTAAACAGGGGCAAAGGCTACACCTTC. This encodes CASSLNRGKGYTF.

The chain couples TRBV10-1 to TRBJ2-1; 7 nucleotides line up with TRBD2. Germline loops: CDR1 WNHNN, CDR2 SYGVQD (reference sequence). The CDR3 consists of 15 residues. The J segment lost 9 bases and the V segment lost 0 bases, leaving 8 bases of the junction unmatched. The CDR3 protein is CASSESGGLGREQFF. The DNA of the CDR3 is TGCGCCAGCAGTGAGTCGGGCGGACTAGGTCGTGAGCAGTTCTTC.

The chain combines TRBV11-1 with TRBJ2-7; possible D gene TRBD2, 6 bases. In germline, CDR1 is SGHAT, CDR2 FQDESV (reference sequence). With 1 base removed from V and 3 bases from J, the gap between germline ends came to 13 bases. This CDR3 is 15 amino acids long. DNA of the CDR3: TGTGCCAGCAGCTTAGGGCCGGGACTCCTCTACGAGCAGTACTTC. Translated, it gives CASSLGPGLLYEQYF. Full variable domain (missing parts from reference TRBV11-1 and TRBJ2-7): EAEVAQSPRYKITEKSQAVAFWCDPISGHATLYWYRQILGQGPELLVQFQDESVVDDSQLPKDRFSAERLKGVDSTLKIQPAELGDSAMYLCASSLGPGLLYEQYFGPGTRLTVT.

CDR3 sequence (DNA): TGCGCCAGCAGTGAGTCGGATCCGGGGGGGCTTGGAGAGACCCAGTACTTC. It translates to CASSESDPGGLGETQYF. The chain joins TRBV10-2 to TRBJ2-5, with 8 bases that match TRBD2. V gave up 0 bases and J gave up 4 bases; unmatched junction bases: 10. Germline V gene lookup returns CDR1 WSHSY and CDR2 SAAADI. The CDR3 totals 17 residues.

The chain joins TRBV29-1 to TRBJ2-2; 14 bases align to TRBD2. This CDR3 has 17 residues. The V gene end was trimmed by 6 bases and the J gene end by 0 bases; junction bases not matched to a gene: 6. Germline V gives CDR1 SQVTM, CDR2 ANQGSEA. The DNA for the CDR3 is TGCAGCGTCCTGGGACTAGCGGGAGCCGCGAACACCGGGGAGCTGTTTTTT. This sequence encodes CSVLGLAGAANTGELFF.

The V call is TRBV6-5, the J call TRBJ1-1, with D unresolved. This CDR3 comprises 12 residues. Trimming took 6 bases from V and 8 from J, leaving 13 bases between them. CDR1 and CDR2 from the germline V gene are MNHEY and SVGAGI. The CDR3 sequence is CASRGGYLEAFF. In nucleotides, the CDR3 is TGTGCCAGCAGAGGAGGGTATTTGGAAGCTTTCTTT.

The CDR3 sequence is CASSLVGVLAGDIQYF. The CDR3 nucleotides are TGCGCCAGCAGCTTGGTGGGGGTACTAGCGGGGGACATTCAGTACTTC. The chain combines TRBV5-1 with TRBJ2-4, with TRBD2 matching 11 bases. The CDR3 contains 16 residues. Germline CDR1 SGHRS, CDR2 YFSETQ. Trimming at V came to 0 bases and at J to 8 bases, leaving 7 bases not matched to a gene.

As to this clone: Germline is not matched at one junction end, which may reflect a read error. CDR3 nucleotide sequence: TGTGCCAACAGCTTGGCGTACAATGAGCAGTTCTTC. As protein: CANSLAYNEQFF. The V gene is TRBV5-4, the J gene TRBJ2-1; D remains ambiguous. Germline CDR1 is SGHNT and CDR2 is YYREEE (reference sequence). This CDR3 has 12 residues.

This rearrangement joins TRBV14 to TRBJ2-7; 7 positions match TRBD1. Germline CDR1 and CDR2: SGHDN and FVKESK. Trimming took 3 bases from V and 5 from J; bases not matched to a gene: 7. This CDR3 has 14 amino acids. CDR3 nucleotides: TGTGCCAGCAGCCATAGCCAGGGGGTTAACGAGCAGTACTTC. It encodes CASSHSQGVNEQYF.

This clone was observed once. The chain combines TRBV5-1 with TRBJ1-1; TRBD1 matches at 8 bases. Germline CDR1 reads SGHRS; CDR2 reads YFSETQ. The CDR3 runs 19 residues. V lost 3 bases, J lost 0 bases, and 16 bases stayed unmatched. CDR3 nucleotides: TGCGCCAGCAGCTCGGGGATGACAGGGGCTGGTTCCCTGAACACTGAAGCTTTCTTT. Amino acid sequence: CASSSGMTGAGSLNTEAFF.

The chain employs TRBV23-1 and TRBJ1-1; D perhaps matches TRBD1 (6 bases). TRBV23-1 falls under the ORF class, with uncertain function. This CDR3 contains 13 residues. CDR3 in DNA: TGCGTCAGGACGGGGGGGCATGGCACTGAAGCTTTCTTT. Translated: CVRTGGHGTEAFF.

This clone was counted a single time. The chain is built from TRBV10-2 and TRBJ2-7; D ambiguous. Germline V gene lookup returns CDR1 WSHSY and CDR2 SAAADI. Trimming removed 3 bases at V and 6 bases at J, with 9 bases between. The CDR3 extends over 12 amino acids. The CDR3 sequence: CASSDVASEQYF. DNA of the CDR3: TGCGCCAGCAGTGATGTTGCTAGCGAGCAGTACTTC.

The chain couples TRBV5-1 to TRBJ1-5; 8 bases are shared with TRBD1. V lost 4 bases to trimming and J lost 4 bases; unmatched junction nucleotides: 13. CDR3 length: 17 amino acids. Germline CDR1 is SGHRS and CDR2 is YFSETQ. The CDR3 reads CASSPTARQGRNQPQHF. For the CDR3, the DNA is TGCGCCAGCAGCCCGACGGCCCGACAGGGGAGAAATCAGCCCCAGCATTTT.

CDR3 in amino acids: CASRGGGFSYNEQFF. In DNA form, the CDR3 reads TGCGCCAGCAGGGGCGGGGGTTTCTCCTACAATGAGCAGTTCTTC. V usage is TRBV5-1 and J usage is TRBJ2-1; TRBD2 aligns across 7 bases. This CDR3 spans 15 amino acids. From germline, CDR1 is SGHRS and CDR2 YFSETQ. V trimming: 5 bases; J trimming: 0 bases; junction bases outside the gene matches: 5.

This clone was seen only once. The V call is TRBV4-1, the J call TRBJ2-1; tentatively, D is TRBD2 (6 bases). The CDR3 contains 18 residues. CDR1 and CDR2 (germline): MGHRA, YSYEKL. V was cut by 3 bases and J by 3 bases, with 21 bases left in between. CDR3 amino acids: CASSHPGRGPESYNEQFF. Here the CDR3 DNA reads TGCGCCAGCAGCCATCCTGGGCGGGGCCCTGAAAGCTACAATGAGCAGTTCTTC.

The CDR3 sequence: CASSLWSQGMSSYNSPLHF. The CDR3, as DNA: TGTGCCAGCAGCTTATGGTCCCAGGGTATGAGCTCCTATAATTCACCCCTCCACTTT. This chain connects TRBV13 to TRBJ1-6; D is perhaps TRBD1 (5 bases). CDR3 size: 19 residues. V dropped 2 bases and J dropped 0 bases, with 17 bases sitting between them. CDR1 PRHDT and CDR2 FYEKMQ come from the germline V gene (reference sequence).

CDR3 sequence reads: CASSGTIELYGYTF. The CDR3 DNA is TGTGCCAGCAGCGGGACAATCGAGCTCTATGGCTACACCTTC. The chain links TRBV28 to TRBJ1-2; possible D gene TRBD1, 6 bases. The V end was cut by 6 bases, the J end by 4 bases, with 15 bases between. Germline lookup yields CDR1 MDHEN and CDR2 SYDVKM. This CDR3 region has 14 residues.

The chain carries TRBV6-1 and TRBJ2-3; a weak D match, TRBD2 (6 bases). V was clipped by 0 bases and J by 5 bases, with 15 bases between them. CDR1 MNHNS and CDR2 SASEGT come from the germline V gene. This CDR3 has 16 residues. The CDR3 spells CASSEAGGTSRDTQYF. In DNA, the CDR3 is TGTGCCAGCAGTGAAGCGGGCGGGACTTCGCGAGATACGCAGTATTTT.

The chain combines TRBV27 with TRBJ1-2; 7 bases are shared with TRBD1. The J segment lost 7 bases and the V segment lost 4 bases, leaving 12 bases of the junction unmatched. The CDR3 totals 15 residues. Germline V CDR1 and CDR2: MNHEY, SMNVEV (reference sequence). The CDR3 region is CASSSLLRGRGGYTF. The DNA for the CDR3 is TGTGCCAGCAGTTCCCTCCTTAGGGGGCGGGGTGGCTACACCTTC.

The rearrangement joins TRBV19 to TRBJ1-5; D might be TRBD1 (6 bases). Between the trimmed V and J ends, which lost 1 base and 2 bases, there was a span of 18 bases. Germline values: CDR1 LNHDA, CDR2 SQIVND (reference sequence). This CDR3 contains 18 residues. The CDR3 DNA reads TGTGCCAGTAGTATAGCCGGGACACGGCCTGGTGGCAATCAGCCCCAGCATTTT. Translation: CASSIAGTRPGGNQPQHF. Full variable domain (missing parts from reference TRBV19 and TRBJ1-5): DGGITQSPKYLFRKEGQNVTLSCEQNLNHDAMYWYRQDPGQGLRLIYYSQIVNDFQKGDIAEGYSVSREKKESFPLTVTSAQKNPTAFYLCASSIAGTRPGGNQPQHFGDGTRLSIL.

V and J are TRBV5-3 and TRBJ1-5; D is ambiguous. TRBV5-3 is identified as an open reading frame with a role that is uncertain. V lost 3 bases and J lost 4, with 17 bases in between. The CDR3 totals 16 residues. CDR3 coding DNA: TGTGCCAGAAGCTCCTCAGTGAATCACGCAAATCAGCCCCAGCATTTT. Translating gives CARSSSVNHANQPQHF.

The rearrangement uses TRBV2 and TRBJ1-5, with 7 bases lining up with TRBD1. The CDR3 length is 13 residues. Germline V lookup: CDR1 SNHLY, CDR2 FYNNEI. V lost 6 bases and J lost 9; bases outside the gene matches: 8. The chain's CDR3 is CASSQQGKGPQHF. As DNA, the CDR3 is TGTGCCAGCAGCCAACAGGGGAAAGGGCCCCAGCATTTT.

The J gene is TRBJ1-2, the V gene TRBV5-6; weak D call: TRBD1 (5 bases). Trimming removed 0 bases at V and 8 bases at J, with 14 bases between. Germline assignment: CDR1 SGHDT and CDR2 YYEEEE. The CDR3 loop spans 14 amino acids. The CDR3 region is CASSLGTPRFGYTF. Here the CDR3 DNA reads TGTGCCAGCAGCTTGGGGACACCGCGATTCGGCTACACCTTC.

This clone has only one observation. The sample holds other DNA sequences that translate to the same CDR3. The gene calls are TRBV7-9 and TRBJ2-7, with D possibly TRBD1 on 5 matching bases. The CDR3 covers 15 residues. Between the trimmed V and J ends, which lost 3 bases and 0 bases, there was a span of 12 bases. Germline V gene data show CDR1 as SEHNR and CDR2 as FQNEAQ (reference sequence). This CDR3 reads CASSFTTGSSYEQYF. In DNA, the CDR3 is TGTGCCAGCAGCTTTACTACAGGCAGCTCCTACGAGCAGTACTTC.

The chain has TRBV27 and TRBJ2-7, with TRBD1 identical over 10 bases. This CDR3 comprises 15 residues. Germline CDR1 MNHEY, CDR2 SMNVEV (reference sequence). V shed 0 bases and J 7 bases; nucleotides not matched to a gene: 6. Written as DNA, the CDR3 is TGTGCCAGCAGTTTATCCGGGACAGGGGCGAGGGAGCAGTACTTC. Amino acids: CASSLSGTGAREQYF.